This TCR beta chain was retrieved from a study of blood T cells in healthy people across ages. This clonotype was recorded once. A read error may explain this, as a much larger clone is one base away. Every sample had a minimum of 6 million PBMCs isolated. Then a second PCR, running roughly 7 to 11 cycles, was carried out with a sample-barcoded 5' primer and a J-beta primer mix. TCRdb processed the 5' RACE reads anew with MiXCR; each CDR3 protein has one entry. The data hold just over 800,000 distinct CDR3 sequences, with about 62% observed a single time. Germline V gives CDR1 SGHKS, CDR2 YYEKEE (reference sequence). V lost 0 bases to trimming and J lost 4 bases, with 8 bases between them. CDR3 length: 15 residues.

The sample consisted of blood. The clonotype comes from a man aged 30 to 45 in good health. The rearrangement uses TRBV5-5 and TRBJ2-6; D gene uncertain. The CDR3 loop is CASSLGPGGANVLTF. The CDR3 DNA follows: TGTGCCAGCAGCTTGGGGCCAGGCGGGGCCAACGTCCTGACTTTC.